This T cell receptor (beta chain) was profiled in a study of T cell repertoires in cytomegalovirus infection. Across the study: Public TCR beta signatures provided an indication of both CMV infection and a matching HLA type.

The CDR3 sequence is 15 residues long. V lost 6 bases, J lost 3 bases, and 15 bases lay in between. There are many counts of this clonotype. TCRdb ran MiXCR on the reads and lists one entry per CDR3 protein. The profile covers about 130,000 distinct CDR3 sequences, with roughly 9% appearing a single time and about 9.4% taken by the ten largest. The clonotype was recovered from a human donor in good health (CMV status not recorded). Some clones in this sample may be carry-over from other donors' samples. Sequenced sample: PBMCs. This chain joins TRBV12-3 or TRBV12-4 and TRBJ2-1; D unresolved. The CDR3 sequence is CASSQALSGYNEQFF. The CDR3 DNA follows: TGTGCCAGCAGCCAAGCCTTATCGGGCTACAATGAGCAGTTCTTC.